This T cell receptor beta chain was captured by sequencing in a study of CD4 T cells in relation to SARS-CoV-2 and coronaviruses. Study-level background: PBMCs were cultured with antigen for roughly 9 days before TCR beta sequencing.

Using immunoSEQ multiplex PCR, the repertoire was profiled, and TCRdb retains in-frame clones only, with some absent. The profile shows about 23,000 clones, less than 85% of them singletons. Per germline, CDR1 SNHLY and CDR2 FYNNEI. V was cut by 3 bases and J by 6 bases, with 6 bases left in between. There are 11 residues in the CDR3. The unexposed donors gave CD4+ T cells in about 2010-2019, prior to COVID-19. Isolation of CD4+ T cells took place after nine to ten days in culture. Cells permitting, SARS-CoV-2 S/N and four cold-coronavirus spikes were tested on unexposed-donor CD4+ T cells. As concerns this clone: What it binds is unknown.

The sequencing input was CD4+ T cells from PBMCs, cultured in vitro. The sequence came from a human donor in good health. The chain carries TRBV2 and TRBJ2-7; D not certain. CDR3 loop: CASSDRSEQYF. Written as DNA, the CDR3 is TGTGCCAGCAGTGACAGGTCCGAGCAGTACTTC.